This record concerns one T cell receptor beta chain sequence. This specimen belongs to a study of shared T cell receptors in the human thymus. This CDR3 has 17 amino acids. After removal of 0 bases from V and 3 bases from J, the junction contained 8 bases not matched to a gene. Germline V gene data show CDR1 as MGHDK and CDR2 as SYGVNS. Assay used: immunoSEQ multiplex PCR; TCRdb lists only in-frame clones, some missing. The data hold hundreds of thousands of clones, with about 80% observed a single time. These data also formed part of another study, on human thymus T cells. That report notes: Resections from corrective heart surgery supplied the thymus tissue. The authors found apparently biased V and J gene usage in thymic and blood repertoires.

The receptor's source is a boy under two years old with a congenital heart defect. The sequencing input was thymocytes. J is TRBJ2-1 and V is TRBV25-1; 7 positions match TRBD1. The CDR3 loop reads CASSEYPRDSVYNEQFF. CDR3 nucleotides: TGTGCCAGCAGTGAATATCCAAGGGACAGCGTCTACAATGAGCAGTTCTTC.